This T cell receptor beta chain was captured by sequencing in a study of cytomegalovirus exposure and HLA in healthy donors. Study conclusions and caveats: Later analysis suggested links between common viral pathogens and several top significant clusters.

The PCR used 60 Vbeta and 13 Jbeta primers. The data were produced by immunoSEQ multiplex PCR, yet TCRdb's version contains in-frame clones alone and is incomplete. The data hold fewer than 90,000 clones, with 65% to 75% observed a single time. Every donor was a healthy person donating bone marrow. This clone came up once. Antigen unknown. The CDR3 is 19 amino acids. With V trimmed by 0 bases and J by 0 bases, 13 bases remained unmatched. The V gene is TRBV5-3, the J gene TRBJ1-1; 8 bases agree with TRBD1. TRBV5-3 is known as an ORF, though its function is uncertain. The clonotype comes from a man aged 35 to 55 in good health and CMV-seropositive. The sequenced material came from PBMCs. CDR3: CARSLGPRQGPFMNTEAFF. The CDR3 nucleotides are TGTGCCAGAAGCTTGGGCCCTAGACAGGGGCCCTTTATGAACACTGAAGCTTTCTTT.